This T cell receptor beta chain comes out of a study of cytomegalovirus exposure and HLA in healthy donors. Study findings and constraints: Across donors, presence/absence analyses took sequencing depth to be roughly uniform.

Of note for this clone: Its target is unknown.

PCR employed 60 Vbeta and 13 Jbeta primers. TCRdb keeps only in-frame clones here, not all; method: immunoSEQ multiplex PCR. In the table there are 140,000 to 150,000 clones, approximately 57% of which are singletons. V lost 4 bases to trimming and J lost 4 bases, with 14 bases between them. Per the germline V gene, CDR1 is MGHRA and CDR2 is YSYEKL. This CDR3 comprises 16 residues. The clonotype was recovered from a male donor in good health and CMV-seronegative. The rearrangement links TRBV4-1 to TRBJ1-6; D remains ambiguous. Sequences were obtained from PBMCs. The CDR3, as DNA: TGCGCCAGCAGCCGGGCAAACGCGGGTTATAATTCACCCCTCCACTTT. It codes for CASSRANAGYNSPLHF.